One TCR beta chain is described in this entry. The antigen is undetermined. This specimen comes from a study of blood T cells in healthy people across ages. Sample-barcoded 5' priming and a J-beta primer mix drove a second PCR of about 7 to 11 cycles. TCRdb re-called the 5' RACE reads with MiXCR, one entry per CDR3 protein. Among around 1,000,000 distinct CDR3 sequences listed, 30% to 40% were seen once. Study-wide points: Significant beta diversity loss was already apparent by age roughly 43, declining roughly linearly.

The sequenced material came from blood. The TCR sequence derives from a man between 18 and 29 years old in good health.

CDR3 amino acids: CASRSDTGFRNSPLHF. The CDR3 region has the DNA TGTGCCAGCAGGTCCGATACAGGGTTCAGGAATTCACCCCTCCACTTT. The chain links TRBV12-3 or TRBV12-4 to TRBJ1-6, with D possibly TRBD1 on 6 matching bases. This CDR3 region has 16 residues. The V and J ends lost 6 bases and 7 bases respectively, with 19 bases between them.